A selection of T cell receptor beta chains follows, all from one sample in a study of vaccination effects on CD4 cells after COVID-19. Sequenced by immunoSEQ multiplex PCR; TCRdb stores in-frame clones only, minus some. The sample records 35,000 to 55,000 clones, more than 60% being singletons. No antigens are known for them. The sequences come from CD4+ T cells from PBMCs cultured with a peptide pool, collected before COVID-19 vaccination. The receptors here all came from a human donor who had a prior SARS-CoV-2 infection. The CDR3 runs from the conserved cysteine through the conserved F or W. The order of the fields is clone size, D gene, V gene, J gene, CDR3 DNA, CDR3 protein. D genes are given only for firm matches. The size of a clone is reported for some rows only, either as once, few or many, or as a class for expanded clones.

abundance: NA; d_gene: NA; v_gene: TRBV7-8; j_gene: TRBJ1-4; CDR3nt: TGTGCCAGCAGCAAGAACAGGGTGGGCACTAATGAAAAACTGTTTTTT; CDR3aa: CASSKNRVGTNEKLFF
abundance: NA; d_gene: NA; v_gene: TRBV5-1; j_gene: TRBJ1-1; CDR3nt: TGCGCCAGCAGTACAGGACTGAACACTGAAGCTTTCTTT; CDR3aa: CASSTGLNTEAFF
abundance: NA; d_gene: NA; v_gene: TRBV19; j_gene: TRBJ2-7; CDR3nt: TGTGCCAGTAGCCATCCGGGACATCATCCCTACGAGCAGTACTTC; CDR3aa: CASSHPGHHPYEQYF
abundance: NA; d_gene: TRBD2; v_gene: TRBV19; j_gene: TRBJ2-3; CDR3nt: TGTGCCAGTAGCCCTCAAGCGGGGGGGCCGGGAGATACGCAGTATTTT; CDR3aa: CASSPQAGGPGDTQYF
abundance: NA; d_gene: TRBD1; v_gene: TRBV19; j_gene: TRBJ1-2; CDR3nt: TGTGCCAGTAGACGGGCCGGACAGGGCCCAGCTGGCTATGGCTACACCTTC; CDR3aa: CASRRAGQGPAGYGYTF
abundance: NA; d_gene: TRBD1; v_gene: TRBV6-5; j_gene: TRBJ2-7; CDR3nt: TGTGCCAGCAGCAGGGGACAGGGTTTATTCTACGAGCAGTACTTC; CDR3aa: CASSRGQGLFYEQYF
abundance: NA; d_gene: NA; v_gene: TRBV3-1/TRBV3-2; j_gene: TRBJ2-5; CDR3nt: TGTGCCAGCAGCCCCGGGGATCGTACGGAGACCCAGTACTTC; CDR3aa: CASSPGDRTETQYF
abundance: few; d_gene: TRBD1; v_gene: TRBV6-5; j_gene: TRBJ1-2; CDR3nt: TGTGCCAGCAAGGAGACAGGGACTGGCTACACCTTC; CDR3aa: CASKETGTGYTF
abundance: NA; d_gene: TRBD2; v_gene: TRBV18; j_gene: TRBJ2-7; CDR3nt: TGTGCCAGCTCCCCTAGTTTGACTAGCGGGGCTTACGAGCAGTACTTC; CDR3aa: CASSPSLTSGAYEQYF
abundance: NA; d_gene: TRBD1; v_gene: TRBV18; j_gene: TRBJ1-2; CDR3nt: TGTGCCAGCTCACCTTTAGGGACAGGAAACTATGGCTACACCTTC; CDR3aa: CASSPLGTGNYGYTF
abundance: NA; d_gene: NA; v_gene: TRBV7-2; j_gene: TRBJ2-4; CDR3nt: TGTGCCAGCACCGAGGCTCGGGGAAACATTCAGTACTTC; CDR3aa: CASTEARGNIQYF
abundance: NA; d_gene: NA; v_gene: TRBV7-2; j_gene: TRBJ1-2; CDR3nt: TGTGCCAGCAGCTTAGCATATGGGGCGGGAGGCTACACCTTC; CDR3aa: CASSLAYGAGGYTF
abundance: few; d_gene: NA; v_gene: TRBV24-1; j_gene: TRBJ2-1; CDR3nt: TGTGCCACCAGTAACAAGAGCTCCTACAATGAGCAGTTCTTC; CDR3aa: CATSNKSSYNEQFF
abundance: few; d_gene: NA; v_gene: TRBV7-9; j_gene: TRBJ2-5; CDR3nt: TGTGCCAGCATCGCGGTGGGGGGAGAGACCCAGTACTTC; CDR3aa: CASIAVGGETQYF
abundance: NA; d_gene: TRBD2; v_gene: TRBV13; j_gene: TRBJ2-7; CDR3nt: TGTGCCAGCAGCCTCGCGCGGCTAGCGGCAACCTACGAGCAGTACTTC; CDR3aa: CASSLARLAATYEQYF
abundance: NA; d_gene: TRBD1; v_gene: TRBV5-1; j_gene: TRBJ2-1; CDR3nt: TGCGCCAGCAGCAAAGGGACAGAGTACAATGAGCAGTTCTTC; CDR3aa: CASSKGTEYNEQFF
abundance: NA; d_gene: NA; v_gene: TRBV12-1; j_gene: TRBJ1-6; CDR3nt: TGTGCCAGCAGCTCAAGAGGACAGGACGATAATTCACCCCTCCACTTT; CDR3aa: CASSSRGQDDNSPLHF
abundance: NA; d_gene: NA; v_gene: TRBV7-2; j_gene: TRBJ2-7; CDR3nt: TGTGCCAGCAGACAATGGGACGGGAGTGGGTACGAGCAGTACTTC; CDR3aa: CASRQWDGSGYEQYF
abundance: NA; d_gene: NA; v_gene: TRBV11-2; j_gene: TRBJ1-1; CDR3nt: TGTGCCAGCAGCTCGACCAGCAGAGCTTTCTTT; CDR3aa: CASSSTSRAFF
abundance: few; d_gene: TRBD2; v_gene: TRBV5-6; j_gene: TRBJ2-3; CDR3nt: TGTGCCAGCAGCTTCTTTGGACTAGTGACCGATGCTAGAGATACGCAGTATTTT; CDR3aa: CASSFFGLVTDARDTQYF
abundance: NA; d_gene: TRBD2; v_gene: TRBV9; j_gene: TRBJ2-3; CDR3nt: TGTGCCAGCAGCGTGCGGGGGGACAACGGGGCAGATACGCAGTATTTT; CDR3aa: CASSVRGDNGADTQYF
abundance: few; d_gene: NA; v_gene: TRBV4-2; j_gene: TRBJ1-6; CDR3nt: TGTGCCAGCAGCCGCCAACTTAAAGCGACGCTAAGCTCCTATAATTCACCCCTCCACTTT; CDR3aa: CASSRQLKATLSSYNSPLHF
abundance: NA; d_gene: NA; v_gene: TRBV27; j_gene: TRBJ1-5; CDR3nt: TGTGCCAGCAGTTTGTCAGGGAGCAATCAGCCCCAGCATTTT; CDR3aa: CASSLSGSNQPQHF
abundance: few; d_gene: TRBD1; v_gene: TRBV7-3; j_gene: TRBJ1-6; CDR3nt: TGTGCCAGCAGCATGGGACAGTTTTCACCCCTCCACTTT; CDR3aa: CASSMGQFSPLHF
abundance: NA; d_gene: NA; v_gene: TRBV7-5; j_gene: TRBJ2-1; CDR3nt: TGTGCCAGAAGCTTAGAGCTAGCGGGAGCTTTTTTCTACAATGAGCAGTTCTTC; CDR3aa: CARSLELAGAFFYNEQFF
abundance: NA; d_gene: NA; v_gene: TRBV30; j_gene: TRBJ1-1; CDR3nt: TGTGCCCGTTCATTTTTGGGTGAAGCTTTCTTT; CDR3aa: CARSFLGEAFF
abundance: NA; d_gene: NA; v_gene: TRBV7-2; j_gene: TRBJ1-2; CDR3nt: TGTGCCAGCAGCCCAGATTGGACAGACTATGGCTACACCTTC; CDR3aa: CASSPDWTDYGYTF
abundance: NA; d_gene: TRBD2; v_gene: TRBV5-1; j_gene: TRBJ2-5; CDR3nt: TGCGCCAGCAGCTTGGGACTAGCGGGAGAGGATGAGACCCAGTACTTC; CDR3aa: CASSLGLAGEDETQYF
abundance: NA; d_gene: NA; v_gene: TRBV15; j_gene: TRBJ1-1; CDR3nt: TGTGCCACCAGCAGAGATGGAGAACTCGAAGCTTTCTTT; CDR3aa: CATSRDGELEAFF
abundance: once; d_gene: NA; v_gene: TRBV11-1; j_gene: TRBJ2-1; CDR3nt: TGTGCCAGCAGCTTAGATGGCCCCTTTGGGAGTGAGCAGTTCTTC; CDR3aa: CASSLDGPFGSEQFF
abundance: few; d_gene: NA; v_gene: TRBV5-1; j_gene: TRBJ2-7; CDR3nt: TGCGCCAGCAGCCACGGGACACTCGAGCAGTACTTC; CDR3aa: CASSHGTLEQYF
abundance: few; d_gene: NA; v_gene: TRBV30; j_gene: TRBJ1-2; CDR3nt: TGTGCCTGGAGTGTACGGCAGGGGTTGAGCTACACCTTC; CDR3aa: CAWSVRQGLSYTF
abundance: few; d_gene: NA; v_gene: TRBV7-7; j_gene: TRBJ2-2; CDR3nt: TGTGCTAGCAGCTTAGGACCTGCGTGGACCGGGGAGCTGTTTTTT; CDR3aa: CASSLGPAWTGELFF
abundance: NA; d_gene: TRBD1; v_gene: TRBV3-1/TRBV3-2; j_gene: TRBJ2-3; CDR3nt: TGTGCCAGCAGCCAACACCTCTCCCGCTCCGGGACAGGTGTCACAGATACGCAGTATTTT; CDR3aa: CASSQHLSRSGTGVTDTQYF
abundance: NA; d_gene: TRBD2; v_gene: TRBV19; j_gene: TRBJ2-3; CDR3nt: TGTGCCAGTAGCAACAAGCGGGATTGGACAGATACGCAGTATTTT; CDR3aa: CASSNKRDWTDTQYF
abundance: NA; d_gene: TRBD1; v_gene: TRBV5-1; j_gene: TRBJ2-1; CDR3nt: TGCGCCAGCAGCAAAACACAGGGGACAGGATCCTACAATGAGCAGTTCTTC; CDR3aa: CASSKTQGTGSYNEQFF
abundance: NA; d_gene: NA; v_gene: TRBV18; j_gene: TRBJ1-1; CDR3nt: TGTGCCAGCTCACGCTCGGTGGGGAACACTGAAGCTTTCTTT; CDR3aa: CASSRSVGNTEAFF
abundance: few; d_gene: TRBD1; v_gene: TRBV7-2; j_gene: TRBJ1-3; CDR3nt: TGTGCCAGCAGCCGGGACAGGGGGTCGAGCGGAAACACCATATATTTT; CDR3aa: CASSRDRGSSGNTIYF
abundance: NA; d_gene: TRBD2; v_gene: TRBV5-1; j_gene: TRBJ2-7; CDR3nt: TGCGCCAGCAGCCCCGGACTAGCGGGGATAAACGAGCAGTACTTC; CDR3aa: CASSPGLAGINEQYF
abundance: NA; d_gene: TRBD2; v_gene: TRBV2; j_gene: TRBJ2-7; CDR3nt: TGTGCCAGCAGTGGTGGACTAGCGGGGGGGCAGGAGCAGTACTTC; CDR3aa: CASSGGLAGGQEQYF
abundance: few; d_gene: NA; v_gene: TRBV19; j_gene: TRBJ1-4; CDR3nt: TGTGCCAGTAGCAGGAATGAAAAACTGTTTTTT; CDR3aa: CASSRNEKLFF
abundance: NA; d_gene: TRBD2; v_gene: TRBV4-2; j_gene: TRBJ2-7; CDR3nt: TGTGCCAGCAGCCGGGAGGGTTCGGTAGACTACGAGCAGTACTTC; CDR3aa: CASSREGSVDYEQYF
abundance: NA; d_gene: NA; v_gene: TRBV9; j_gene: TRBJ1-6; CDR3nt: TGTGCCAGCAGCCCCCAAGTCGGGGTAGGAAATTCACCCCTCCACTTT; CDR3aa: CASSPQVGVGNSPLHF
abundance: NA; d_gene: NA; v_gene: TRBV7-3; j_gene: TRBJ2-3; CDR3nt: TGTGCCAGCAGCTTAACGTCTGCAGGCGTCGCAGATACGCAGTATTTT; CDR3aa: CASSLTSAGVADTQYF
abundance: NA; d_gene: TRBD1; v_gene: TRBV18; j_gene: TRBJ1-3; CDR3nt: TGTGCCAGCTCACTGGAACAGGGGGACTCTGGAAACACCATATATTTT; CDR3aa: CASSLEQGDSGNTIYF
abundance: NA; d_gene: NA; v_gene: TRBV5-1; j_gene: TRBJ2-5; CDR3nt: TGCGCCAGCAGCGCTACCGGGACACAAGAGACCCAGTACTTC; CDR3aa: CASSATGTQETQYF
abundance: NA; d_gene: NA; v_gene: TRBV7-9; j_gene: TRBJ2-2; CDR3nt: TGTGCCAGCAGCCCATGGACCGGGGAGCTGTTTTTT; CDR3aa: CASSPWTGELFF
abundance: NA; d_gene: NA; v_gene: TRBV19; j_gene: TRBJ1-4; CDR3nt: TGTGCCAGTAGTATCGGTCAGGGCCCGAATGAAAAACTGTTTTTT; CDR3aa: CASSIGQGPNEKLFF
abundance: once; d_gene: NA; v_gene: TRBV5-4; j_gene: TRBJ1-5; CDR3nt: TGTGCCAGCAGCCTAGGCGGGTCGGCAACCGGTCCCCAGCATTTT; CDR3aa: CASSLGGSATGPQHF
abundance: NA; d_gene: NA; v_gene: TRBV5-1; j_gene: TRBJ1-2; CDR3nt: TGCGCCAGCAGCCCGGACGGGGGTAACTATGGCTACACCTTC; CDR3aa: CASSPDGGNYGYTF
abundance: NA; d_gene: TRBD2; v_gene: TRBV18; j_gene: TRBJ2-1; CDR3nt: TGTGCCAGCTCATCAATAGCGGGGGGGCCCTACAATGAGCAGTTCTTC; CDR3aa: CASSSIAGGPYNEQFF
abundance: NA; d_gene: TRBD1; v_gene: TRBV3-1/TRBV3-2; j_gene: TRBJ1-1; CDR3nt: TGTGCCAGCAGCCAACTAACAGGGGGGACTGAAGCTTTCTTT; CDR3aa: CASSQLTGGTEAFF
abundance: NA; d_gene: NA; v_gene: TRBV18; j_gene: TRBJ2-3; CDR3nt: TGTGCCAGCTCACCACTTGCAGATACGCAGTATTTT; CDR3aa: CASSPLADTQYF
abundance: NA; d_gene: TRBD1; v_gene: TRBV5-6; j_gene: TRBJ2-7; CDR3nt: TGTGCCAGCAGCTTGTGGACAGGGATCACCTACGAGCAGTACTTC; CDR3aa: CASSLWTGITYEQYF
abundance: few; d_gene: TRBD1; v_gene: TRBV3-1/TRBV3-2; j_gene: TRBJ1-1; CDR3nt: TGTGCCAGCAGCCAACAGGGGGGAAACACTGAAGCTTTCTTT; CDR3aa: CASSQQGGNTEAFF
abundance: NA; d_gene: NA; v_gene: TRBV5-4; j_gene: TRBJ2-6; CDR3nt: TGTGCCAGCAGCTTGTCCAGGGACTCCGGGGCCAACGTCCTGACTTTC; CDR3aa: CASSLSRDSGANVLTF
abundance: NA; d_gene: NA; v_gene: TRBV30; j_gene: TRBJ1-2; CDR3nt: TGTGCCTGGGAATATCGCGGCTACACCTTC; CDR3aa: CAWEYRGYTF
abundance: NA; d_gene: NA; v_gene: TRBV6-2/TRBV6-3; j_gene: TRBJ1-1; CDR3nt: TGTGCCAGCAGCCCTTGGGCAGGGGACACTGAAGCTTTCTTT; CDR3aa: CASSPWAGDTEAFF
abundance: NA; d_gene: NA; v_gene: TRBV18; j_gene: TRBJ2-3; CDR3nt: TGTGCCAGCTCACCACCTACAACTACAGATACGCAGTATTTT; CDR3aa: CASSPPTTTDTQYF